This T cell receptor beta chain was identified in a study of blood T cell repertoires in COVID-19. At the level of the study: Acute and convalescent COVID-19 specimens originated in the United States, Italy and Spain.

Sequencing used immunoSEQ multiplex PCR; TCRdb keeps in-frame clones, though not all of them. The data contain hundreds of thousands of clones, roughly nine tenths of them singletons. V dropped 6 bases and J dropped 2; count of bases not matched to a gene: 7. Germline CDR1 and CDR2: MNHEY and SVGAGI. CDR3 length equals 15 residues. Sequenced: PBMCs or T cells enriched from blood (not recorded which). The V and J genes are TRBV6-5 and TRBJ2-7; 10 nucleotides agree with TRBD1. This TCR derives from a man younger than 30 who had recovered from COVID-19. CDR3 nucleotides: TGTGCCAGCAGACGACAGGGGGCTGCTGCCTACGAGCAGTACTTC. Protein: CASRRQGAAAYEQYF.